This T cell receptor beta chain derives from a study of glioma-infiltrating T cells after dendritic cell vaccination. Study in general: Patients received three intradermal dendritic cell vaccine injections at biweekly intervals.

The immunoSEQ assay amplified TCRB CDR3 from up to about 2 ug DNA. Amplification used 60 V beta primers and 13 J beta primers. TCRdb's table, derived via immunoSEQ multiplex PCR, lists solely in-frame clones and lacks some. The data contain 80,000 to 100,000 clones, roughly 80% of them singletons. CDR1 and CDR2 (germline): MGHDK, SYGVNS. The V gene lost 1 base and the J gene lost 6 bases, with 7 bases spanning the gap. CDR3 size: 13 residues. Time point indicated: after dendritic cell vaccination, including at tumor progression/relapse. Selection required adequate fresh-frozen tumor tissue plus more than two years' survival data.

The TCR was taken from a human donor with glioblastoma. The sequences come from blood, collected after dendritic cell vaccination. V usage is TRBV25-1 and J usage is TRBJ2-1; TRBD2 is a possible D gene (6 bases). In DNA, the CDR3 is TGTGCCAGCAGTGAATCGGGACTCAATGAGCAGTTCTTC. Its protein product is CASSESGLNEQFF. Based on the CDR3 plus reference TRBV25-1 and TRBJ2-1, the full variable domain is EADIYQTPRYLVIGTGKKITLECSQTMGHDKMYWYQQDPGMELHLIHYSYGVNSTEKGDLSSESTVSRIRTEHFPLTLESARPSHTSQYLCASSESGLNEQFFGPGTRLTVL.